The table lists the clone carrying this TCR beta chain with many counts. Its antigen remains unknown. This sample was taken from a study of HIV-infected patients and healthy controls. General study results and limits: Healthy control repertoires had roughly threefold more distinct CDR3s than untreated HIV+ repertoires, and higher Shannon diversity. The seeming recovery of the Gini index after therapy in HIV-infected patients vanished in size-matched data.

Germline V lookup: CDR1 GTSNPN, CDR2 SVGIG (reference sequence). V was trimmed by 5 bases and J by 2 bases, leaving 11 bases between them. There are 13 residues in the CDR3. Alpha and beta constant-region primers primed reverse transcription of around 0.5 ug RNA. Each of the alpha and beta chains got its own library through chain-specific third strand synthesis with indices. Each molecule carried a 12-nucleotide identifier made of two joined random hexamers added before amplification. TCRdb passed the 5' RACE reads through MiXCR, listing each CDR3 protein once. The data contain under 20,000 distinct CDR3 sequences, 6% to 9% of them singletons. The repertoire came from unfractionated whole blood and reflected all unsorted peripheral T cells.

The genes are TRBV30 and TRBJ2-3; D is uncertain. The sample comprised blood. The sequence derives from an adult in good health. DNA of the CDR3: TGTGCCTGGCTAGTATCCCCCACAGATACGCAGTATTTT. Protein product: CAWLVSPTDTQYF.